What follows are 18 T cell receptor beta chains derived from one specimen sequenced in a study of T cells after yellow fever vaccination (dated by TCRdb to about 2019). The method was 5' RACE. Instrument on record: Illumina HiSeq 2500. TCRdb reworked the public reads: Q25 trimming with fastp, MiXCR clone assembly, productive beta chains retained. Each entry merges the rows of one CDR3 protein and shows their most common DNA and genes. The sample contains about 400,000 distinct CDR3 sequences, roughly 11% of them found a single time. The leading ten clones occupy roughly a sixth of the sample. Sample treatment or condition, as interpreted from the label and publication: live attenuated yellow fever vaccine strain. The sample here was PBMCs, taken on the day of the first yellow fever vaccination. All receptors derive from a man younger than 35 who received the YFV17D yellow fever vaccine.

The V and J genes are TRBV4-1 and TRBJ2-3, with a possible D match to TRBD1 (6 bases). The CDR3 covers 16 residues. V dropped 0 bases and J dropped 3 bases, with 13 bases sitting between them. Germline assignment: CDR1 MGHRA and CDR2 YSYEKL. CDR3 DNA: TGCGCCAGCAGCCAAGATTCCAGGGGAGTGACAGATACGCAGTATTTT. Amino acid sequence: CASSQDSRGVTDTQYF.

This clonotype came up a few times. The rearrangement uses TRBV7-2 and TRBJ1-4; D remains unclear. CDR1 and CDR2 from the germline V gene are SGHTA and FQGNSA. The V gene lost 4 bases and the J gene lost 0 bases, with 9 bases spanning the gap. CDR3 length: 15 amino acids. The CDR3 loop is CASSYTAATNEKLFF. Here the CDR3 DNA reads TGTGCCAGCAGCTACACGGCTGCAACTAATGAAAAACTGTTTTTT.

This CDR3 is CASSPLSAGELFF. As DNA, the CDR3 is TGTGCCAGCAGTCCGCTTTCGGCCGGGGAGCTGTTTTTT. The chain joins TRBV6-5 to TRBJ2-2; the D is unclear. The ends were cut back, 5 bases at V and 6 bases at J, with 10 bases in the middle. Germline CDR1 is MNHEY and CDR2 is SVGAGI. This CDR3 has 13 residues.

This clonotype was counted ten times or more. The CDR3 loop is CASSYGPNTEAFF. The CDR3 nucleotides are TGTGCCAGCAGTTACGGGCCGAACACTGAAGCTTTCTTT. This rearrangement joins TRBV7-9 to TRBJ1-1; D is undetermined. V was clipped by 6 bases and J by 1 base, with 9 bases between them. Germline CDR1 reads SEHNR; CDR2 reads FQNEAQ (reference sequence). The CDR3 loop spans 13 amino acids.

In its sample, this clonotype was seen a few times. The chain employs TRBV5-6 and TRBJ1-3; tentative D call: TRBD1 (5 bases). V was clipped by 4 bases and J by 0 bases, with 11 bases between them. Germline V gene data show CDR1 as SGHDT and CDR2 as YYEEEE. The CDR3 runs 15 residues. CDR3 DNA sequence: TGTGCCAGCAGCGTAGGGGCGTTCTCTGGAAACACCATATATTTT. Its protein is CASSVGAFSGNTIYF.

This rearrangement joins TRBV30 to TRBJ2-3; 9 bases map to TRBD2. The trim removed 0 bases at V and 2 bases at J, leaving 6 bases unmatched. This CDR3 spans 16 amino acids. The germline V gene has CDR1 GTSNPN and CDR2 SVGIG (reference sequence). This CDR3 is CAWSVGLAGFTDTQYF. In nucleotides, the CDR3 is TGTGCCTGGAGTGTCGGTCTAGCGGGGTTCACAGATACGCAGTATTTT.

The V gene is TRBV15, the J gene TRBJ2-7, with D possibly matching TRBD2 (5 bases). This CDR3 comprises 13 residues. The germline V gene encodes CDR1 LNHNV and CDR2 YYDKDF (reference sequence). Trimming removed 1 base at V and 7 bases at J, with 11 bases between. The CDR3 DNA sequence: TGTGCCACCAGCAGAGCCGAGGGAAGAGAGCAGTACTTC. Translating it yields CATSRAEGREQYF.

The chain joins TRBV6-2 or TRBV6-3 to TRBJ2-3, with D perhaps given as TRBD1 or TRBD2 (5 bases each). The germline V gene encodes CDR1 MNHEY and CDR2 SVGEGT. With 4 bases removed from V and 6 bases from J, the gap between germline ends came to 14 bases. The CDR3 extends over 14 amino acids. The CDR3 bases are TGTGCCAGCAGTTTGGGGGTTCGCGGGGATACGCAGTATTTT. Its translation is CASSLGVRGDTQYF.

This clonotype has a handful of counts. The rearrangement uses TRBV10-3 and TRBJ2-7; the D gene is possibly TRBD2 (6 bases). CDR3 length: 14 residues. V was cut by 8 bases and J by 6 bases, with 20 bases left in between. The germline CDR1 and CDR2 sequences are ENHRY and SYGVKD. CDR3 in DNA: TGTGCCATCGGGGGGACGGCAGAAAGGGGCGAGCAGTACTTC. Its protein product is CAIGGTAERGEQYF.

This clonotype occurred a few times. The V and J genes are TRBV23-1 and TRBJ2-3; D is perhaps TRBD1 or TRBD2 (5 bases each). TRBV23-1 is known as an ORF, though its function is uncertain. V was trimmed by 0 bases and J by 1 base, leaving 17 bases between them. CDR3 length: 18 residues. CDR3 coding DNA: TGCGCCAGCAGTCAATCGGGGACGGCCGCATTTTGCACAGATACGCAGTATTTT. Protein product: CASSQSGTAAFCTDTQYF.

This clonotype was counted a few times. The chain has TRBV27 and TRBJ2-7; 8 bases align to TRBD1. Germline CDR1 is MNHEY and CDR2 is SMNVEV (reference sequence). Trimming cost V 5 bases and J 10 bases; bases outside gene matches: 7. CDR3 length: 12 amino acids. For the CDR3, the DNA is TGTGCCAGCAGTACGGACAGGGTGGCACAGTACTTC. Its protein is CASSTDRVAQYF.

The chain couples TRBV6-1 to TRBJ1-6; the D is unclear. Deletions cut 9 bases from V and 8 bases from J, with 23 bases between. Germline assignment: CDR1 MNHNS and CDR2 SASEGT. The CDR3 consists of 16 residues. Here the CDR3 reads CARATPGTTRDSPLHF. The CDR3 bases are TGTGCCAGAGCAACCCCCGGCACAACTCGGGATTCACCCCTCCACTTT.

There are a few counts of this clonotype. The gene calls are TRBV7-8 and TRBJ2-2; D may match TRBD1 or TRBD2 (5 bases each). The length of the CDR3 is 15 residues. Germline CDR1 SGHVS, CDR2 FQNEAQ. V was shortened by 7 bases and J by 4 bases, with 16 bases between the two germline ends. The DNA for the CDR3 is TGTGCCAGCACCCCACCGGGACCCGGCACCGGGGAGCTGTTTTTT. Translated: CASTPPGPGTGELFF.

This clonotype showed up just a few times. This chain links TRBV5-1 with TRBJ1-3; D is ambiguous. The CDR3 extends over 17 amino acids. Trimming took off 5 bases at V and 0 bases at J, with 18 bases between the two ends. Germline CDR1 SGHRS, CDR2 YFSETQ. The CDR3 DNA sequence: TGCGCCAGCAGTTCGCAACCAACTGTGAGCTCTGGAAACACCATATATTTT. Translation: CASSSQPTVSSGNTIYF.

The chain uses TRBV29-1 and TRBJ1-1; no clear D. CDR3 length: 11 amino acids. From germline, CDR1 is SQVTM and CDR2 ANQGSEA. V was trimmed by 6 bases and J by 8 bases, leaving 13 bases between them. CDR3 in DNA: TGCAGCGTCGAAAGGGCATACGAAGCTTTCTTT. Amino acid sequence: CSVERAYEAFF.

The chain combines TRBV5-1 with TRBJ1-6, with 10 bases that match TRBD1. The germline CDR1 and CDR2 sequences are SGHRS and YFSETQ. With V trimmed by 6 bases and J by 9 bases, 6 bases remained unmatched. This CDR3 contains 14 residues. CDR3 region: CASNTGTGASPLHF. In nucleotides, the CDR3 is TGCGCCAGCAATACCGGGACAGGGGCTTCACCCCTCCACTTT.

This clonotype was observed at least ten times. The V call is TRBV18, the J call TRBJ2-2; D is undetermined. The CDR3 loop spans 14 amino acids. Germline V lookup: CDR1 KGHSH, CDR2 LQKENI. Trimming pared 5 bases from V and 3 bases from J, leaving 10 bases between. The CDR3 loop reads CASSFPTDTGELFF. CDR3 coding DNA: TGTGCCAGCTCATTTCCCACAGACACCGGGGAGCTGTTTTTT.

The sample holds many counts of this clonotype. The chain combines TRBV11-2 with TRBJ2-1, with 8 bases matching TRBD2. Germline trimming cut 2 bases from V and 4 bases from J; bases unmatched to any gene: 4. The CDR3 is made up of 15 amino acids. CDR1 is SGHAT and CDR2 is FQNNGV in the germline V gene. The DNA for the CDR3 is TGTGCCAGCAGCTTACGTAGCGGGGATTACAATGAGCAGTTCTTC. Protein sequence: CASSLRSGDYNEQFF.